Described below is a single T cell receptor beta chain sequence and its context. Germline V gives CDR1 MGHRA, CDR2 YSYEKL. This CDR3 has 17 amino acids. The junction had 7 bases not matched to a gene; V was cut back by 3 bases and J by 1 base. Assay used: immunoSEQ multiplex PCR; TCRdb lists only in-frame clones, some missing. The sample yields 65,000 to 80,000 clones, 93% seen once. The data are from a study of technical replicates of blood from several donors. The specimen was T cells isolated from PBMCs. The chain carries TRBV4-1 and TRBJ2-5, with 11 bases aligning to TRBD2. The receptor was isolated from a human donor in good health. CDR3 DNA: TGCGCCAGCAGCCAGGCTCTAGCGGGAGGTACCCAAGAGACCCAGTACTTC. It codes for CASSQALAGGTQETQYF.